Listed below are T cell receptor beta chains from one sample, sequenced in a study of T-cell memory formation after mild COVID-19. TCRdb ran MiXCR on the 5' RACE reads and lists one entry per CDR3 protein. The table shows about 140,000 distinct CDR3 sequences, with around 15% occurring only once. Sequencing input: PBMCs or a T cell subset sorted from them (not recorded which). The receptors derive from an adult woman who had mild COVID-19 (a few samples of this study predate the infection). Cell type and time point are not known. Each CDR3 is given with its conserved first and last residue. A D gene is named only where the DNA matches it firmly. Clone size appears in some rows only: once, few, many, or a class for an expanded clone.

>TRBV9|.|TRBJ2-5|many|16
CASSVEGGSYQETQYF
TGTGCCAGCAGCGTAGAGGGGGGCTCGTACCAAGAGACCCAGTACTTC
>TRBV7-3|TRBD2|TRBJ2-3|.|15
CASSLERGGADTQYF
TGTGCCAGCAGCTTGGAGCGGGGGGGCGCAGATACGCAGTATTTT
>TRBV4-2|TRBD2|TRBJ2-1|.|17
CASSQDPSGGSGNEQFF
TGTGCCAGCAGCCAAGATCCTAGCGGGGGGTCCGGTAATGAGCAGTTCTTC
>TRBV15|.|TRBJ1-2|few|15
CATSSGGLGFYGYTF
TGTGCCACCAGCTCGGGAGGGCTCGGGTTTTATGGCTACACCTTC
>TRBV18|.|TRBJ2-5|few|13
CASSPWDEETQYF
TGTGCCAGCTCACCGTGGGACGAAGAGACCCAGTACTTC
>TRBV7-2|.|TRBJ1-5|.|14
CASSPTGMWQPQHF
TGTGCCAGCAGCCCTACAGGGATGTGGCAGCCCCAGCATTTT
>TRBV25-1|.|TRBJ2-3|.|15
CASSEWGTSTDTQYF
TGTGCCAGCAGTGAATGGGGCACTAGCACAGATACGCAGTATTTT
>TRBV6-5|.|TRBJ2-1|few|16
CASSYETEGGYNEQFF
TGTGCCAGCAGTTACGAGACGGAAGGGGGGTACAATGAGCAGTTCTTC
>TRBV10-3|.|TRBJ2-3|few|15
CAISESWQASDTQYF
TGTGCCATCAGTGAGTCCTGGCAGGCATCAGATACGCAGTATTTT
>TRBV6-1|.|TRBJ1-6|few|17
CASSEALTVRGNSPLHF
TGTGCCAGCAGTGAAGCGCTCACGGTTCGGGGAAATTCACCCCTCCACTTT
>TRBV7-8|.|TRBJ2-1|.|14
CASSLPLDSGEQFF
TGTGCCAGCAGCTTACCGCTAGATAGCGGTGAGCAGTTCTTC
>TRBV11-2|.|TRBJ2-7|.|14
CASSFGLADSEQYF
TGTGCCAGCAGCTTCGGACTCGCGGATAGCGAGCAGTACTTC
>TRBV4-1|TRBD2|TRBJ2-5|.|16
CASSQRLAGLQETQYF
TGCGCCAGCAGCCAAAGACTAGCGGGGCTCCAAGAGACCCAGTACTTC
>TRBV12-3/TRBV12-4|TRBD2|TRBJ2-1|few|18
CASSSGTSGRPPHNEQFF
TGTGCCAGCAGTTCCGGGACTAGCGGGAGGCCCCCTCACAATGAGCAGTTCTTC
>TRBV29-1|.|TRBJ1-1|once|16
CSVDPRVFMLGTEAFF
TGCAGCGTTGACCCCAGGGTTTTTATGTTAGGCACTGAAGCTTTCTTT
>TRBV6-1|.|TRBJ1-1|.|17
CASSEVVETGLDTEAFF
TGTGCCAGCAGTGAAGTGGTCGAGACGGGGTTGGACACTGAAGCTTTCTTT
>TRBV5-6|TRBD2|TRBJ2-7|.|17
CASSLEGLAVGLYEQYF
TGTGCCAGCAGCTTGGAGGGACTAGCGGTTGGACTCTACGAGCAGTACTTC
>TRBV7-8|.|TRBJ2-2|few|13
CASSLSKGGELFF
TGTGCCAGCAGCTTATCTAAGGGCGGGGAGCTGTTTTTT
>TRBV3-1|TRBD1|TRBJ1-1|few|13
CASSRTGFLEAFF
TGTGCCAGCAGCCGGACAGGGTTTTTGGAAGCTTTCTTT
>TRBV7-6|.|TRBJ1-1|few|13
CASSLAIGTEAFF
TGTGCCAGCAGCTTAGCTATCGGGACTGAAGCTTTCTTT
>TRBV7-9|TRBD2|TRBJ2-1|.|15
CASSGSGGPNNEQFF
TGTGCCAGCAGTGGGTCGGGGGGGCCGAACAATGAGCAGTTCTTC
>TRBV20-1|TRBD2|TRBJ2-7|many|15
CSAPDTSGSSYEQYF
TGCAGTGCCCCAGATACTAGCGGGAGCTCCTACGAGCAGTACTTC
>TRBV20-1|.|TRBJ1-1|few|15
CSARDIVRSNTEAFF
TGCAGTGCTAGAGATATTGTCAGGTCGAACACTGAAGCTTTCTTT
>TRBV7-9|TRBD2|TRBJ2-3|.|15
CASSIGLADTDTQYF
TGTGCCAGCAGCATCGGACTAGCTGACACAGATACGCAGTATTTT
>TRBV19|.|TRBJ2-7|few|13
CASRPPEGFEQYF
TGTGCCAGTAGGCCTCCCGAGGGCTTCGAGCAGTACTTC
>TRBV20-1|.|TRBJ1-1|many|13
CSALQDRNTEAFF
TGCAGTGCTCTACAGGACAGGAACACTGAAGCTTTCTTT
>TRBV9|.|TRBJ1-1|.|15
CASSVVLTMNTEAFF
TGTGCCAGCAGCGTAGTTTTGACCATGAACACTGAAGCTTTCTTT
>TRBV7-9|.|TRBJ2-3|.|14
CASSFSRPGDTQYF
TGTGCCAGCAGCTTTTCTCGGCCGGGAGATACGCAGTATTTT
>TRBV11-2|.|TRBJ2-3|few|14
CASSPQTSTDTQYF
TGTGCCAGCAGCCCACAAACCTCCACAGATACGCAGTATTTT
>TRBV5-4|TRBD1|TRBJ2-1|few|15
CASSSGQGYYNEQFF
TGTGCCAGCAGTTCCGGACAGGGATACTACAATGAGCAGTTCTTC
>TRBV6-5|.|TRBJ1-6|few|14
CASSYSPDNSPLHF
TGTGCCAGCAGTTACTCGCCGGATAATTCACCCCTCCACTTT
>TRBV28|TRBD1|TRBJ2-2|few|16
CASSRRQGGVTGELFF
TGTGCCAGCAGCCGAAGACAGGGGGGGGTCACCGGGGAGCTGTTTTTT
>TRBV5-1|.|TRBJ2-7|many|14
CASSPLPSGDEQYF
TGCGCCAGCAGCCCTCTCCCCTCCGGGGACGAGCAGTACTTC